Reported below is one TCR beta chain. Its antigen is currently unknown. The sample holds other DNA sequences that translate to the same CDR3. Each subset's genomic DNA was split evenly across several immunoSEQ plates. TCRdb keeps only in-frame clones here, not all; method: immunoSEQ multiplex PCR. The sample holds 110,000 or so clones; about two thirds are singletons and the top ten take 20% to 25%. The ends were cut back, 0 bases at V and 4 bases at J, with 7 bases in the middle. This CDR3 comprises 14 residues. The germline gives CDR1 MGHRA, CDR2 YSYEKL. This record comes from a study of shared clonotypes between healthy human individuals. The study, taken as a whole, reports: Specimens sampled were limited to blood, with tissue repertoires likely differing. Across four donors, naive CD4 shared about 5%, naive CD8 around 3.8%, memory CD4 2% to 2.5%, memory CD8 more than 0.35%. Larger richness was generally estimated for naive than memory subsets.

The sample comprised memory CD8+ T cells sorted from blood. Stated subset: CD45RO+ cells pooled with CCR7-negative TemRA cells. This clonotype was obtained from a woman in her 30s in good health. The rearrangement uses TRBV4-1 and TRBJ1-5; D is unclear. The CDR3 DNA reads TGCGCCAGCAGCCAAGACCCCTCGAATCAGCCCCAGCATTTT. As protein: CASSQDPSNQPQHF.